This T cell receptor beta chain was retrieved from a study of T cell responses to AZD1222 COVID-19 vaccine. Whole-study results and caveats: Among spike-specific TCRs, nearly half reportedly target unmutated variant regions.

The sample holds one count of this clone. The antigen remains unidentified. V lost 4 bases and J lost 1, with 14 bases in between. CDR1 and CDR2 from the germline V gene are LGHNA and YNFKEQ. The CDR3 runs to 15 residues. TCRdb's table, derived via immunoSEQ multiplex PCR, lists solely in-frame clones and lacks some. The table includes about 270,000 clones, approximately 94% detected once. The chain links TRBV4-2 to TRBJ2-7, with D maybe TRBD2 (5 bases). This sample comprised peripheral blood, obtained 28 days after the second AZD1222 dose. The receptor's source is an adult who received the AZD1222 COVID-19 vaccine. CDR3 amino acids: CASSLALRASYEQYF. CDR3 DNA sequence: TGTGCCAGCAGCCTCGCCCTGAGGGCTTCCTACGAGCAGTACTTC.